A single sample is the source of the 24 T cell receptor beta chains below, sequenced in a study of control samples from healthy donors and cancer patients. The assay was immunoSEQ multiplex PCR, and TCRdb's table has in-frame clones only and misses some. This sample yields 120,000 to 150,000 clones, of which roughly 90% are seen a single time; around 4.9% belongs to the top ten. Specimen: blood. The receptors shown here come from a man aged 30-40 years in good health.

The V and J genes are TRBV30 and TRBJ1-2, with 10 bases aligning to TRBD1. This CDR3 has 14 amino acids. After removal of 2 bases from V and 4 bases from J, the junction contained 4 bases not matched to a gene. The V gene's germline CDR1 is GTSNPN and CDR2 SVGIG (reference sequence). The CDR3 spells CAWSRTGGGYGYTF. CDR3 DNA sequence: TGTGCCTGGAGTCGGACAGGGGGTGGCTATGGCTACACCTTC.

The gene calls are TRBV19 and TRBJ1-2; 8 bases line up with TRBD1. The CDR3 length is 13 residues. V trimming: 5 bases; J trimming: 6 bases; junction bases outside the gene matches: 5. CDR1 LNHDA and CDR2 SQIVND come from the germline V gene (reference sequence). CDR3 nucleotides: TGTGCCAGTAGTGTGGACAGGGCGAATGGCTACACCTTC. This translates into CASSVDRANGYTF.

The chain uses TRBV30 and TRBJ2-2; 8 nucleotides line up with TRBD2. This CDR3 region has 13 residues. The V gene end was trimmed by 5 bases and the J gene end by 4 bases; junction bases not matched to a gene: 3. Looked up from germline, CDR1 is GTSNPN and CDR2 is SVGIG (reference sequence). DNA of the CDR3: TGTGCCTGGGTAGCGGGAATCACCGGGGAGCTGTTTTTT. Its protein product is CAWVAGITGELFF.

This clone was seen a handful of times. This chain uses TRBV27 with TRBJ2-2; 14 nucleotides match TRBD2. This CDR3 comprises 17 residues. Germline loops: CDR1 MNHEY, CDR2 SMNVEV (reference sequence). Losses at the gene ends were 6 bases for V and 3 bases for J; bases not matched to a gene: 6. For the CDR3, the DNA is TGTGCCAGCAGGCGAGGACTAGCGGGGGGCGACACCGGGGAGCTGTTTTTT. Its protein product is CASRRGLAGGDTGELFF.

This clone was seen a single time. This chain joins TRBV7-2 and TRBJ1-2; D may be TRBD1 (5 bases). V lost 3 bases to trimming and J lost 7 bases, with 6 bases between them. The CDR3 sequence is 11 residues long. CDR1 is SGHTA, CDR2 FQGNSA, per germline. The CDR3 DNA reads as TGTGCCAGCAGCTTGGGGGGTGGCTACACCTTC. Its translation is CASSLGGGYTF.

The chain combines TRBV9 with TRBJ2-7, with a weak D call TRBD1 (5 bases). V dropped 4 bases and J dropped 5 bases, with 16 bases sitting between them. The CDR3 is 14 amino acids. The germline gives CDR1 SGDLS, CDR2 YYNGEE. The CDR3 spells CASSFGGAGDEQYF. As DNA, the CDR3 is TGTGCCAGCAGCTTCGGTGGGGCCGGAGACGAGCAGTACTTC.

The J gene is TRBJ1-1, the V gene TRBV6-1, with D unclear. V was shortened by 1 base and J by 4 bases, with 13 bases between the two germline ends. CDR3 size: 15 residues. The V gene's germline CDR1 is MNHNS and CDR2 SASEGT. CDR3 residues: CASSEGAGLGTEAFF. CDR3 DNA: TGTGCCAGCAGTGAAGGGGCGGGGTTGGGCACTGAAGCTTTCTTT.

The chain uses TRBV30 and TRBJ2-6, with 8 bases fitting TRBD1. The ends lost 4 bases at V and 4 bases at J; junction bases unmatched: 9. This CDR3 comprises 16 residues. Per the germline V gene, CDR1 is GTSNPN and CDR2 is SVGIG (reference sequence). In DNA, the CDR3 is TGTGCCTGGAAACGGACAGGGATAACCGGGGCCAACGTCCTGACTTTC. This sequence encodes CAWKRTGITGANVLTF.

The chain links TRBV27 to TRBJ1-6; 8 bases agree with TRBD1. This CDR3 comprises 14 residues. Germline CDR1 is MNHEY and CDR2 is SMNVEV (reference sequence). V dropped 10 bases and J dropped 6; count of bases not matched to a gene: 8. The DNA of the CDR3 is TGTGCCACCACGGACAGGGAGGTTAATTCACCCCTCCACTTT. Translation gives CATTDREVNSPLHF.

V usage is TRBV27 and J usage is TRBJ1-4; TRBD1 is a possible D gene (6 bases). Germline CDR1 and CDR2: MNHEY and SMNVEV (reference sequence). Trimming shortened V by 2 bases and J by 4 bases, and 8 bases separated the two germline ends. This CDR3 region has 14 residues. The CDR3 sequence is CASSLTGINEKLFF. The CDR3 DNA is TGTGCCAGCAGTTTAACAGGGATTAATGAAAAACTGTTTTTT.

The chain is built from TRBV23-1 and TRBJ1-5; 7 bases align to TRBD1. TRBV23-1 is assigned to the ORF class and has an uncertain function. Trimming took 4 bases from V and 2 from J; bases not matched to a gene: 5. The CDR3 contains 15 residues. DNA for the CDR3: TGCGCCAGCAGTCCCGGGACAGAACGCAATCAGCCCCAGCATTTT. Encoded protein: CASSPGTERNQPQHF.

V and J are TRBV7-2 and TRBJ1-5, with D hard to call. Germline-derived CDR1 and CDR2 are SGHTA and FQGNSA. This CDR3 has 14 residues. Trimming cost V 2 bases and J 2 bases, with 7 bases left between them. The CDR3, as DNA: TGTGCCAGCAGCTTATTGGGAGGCAATCAGCCCCAGCATTTT. Translation: CASSLLGGNQPQHF.

The V call is TRBV20-1, the J call TRBJ1-1; D remains ambiguous. The CDR3 spans 10 residues. Deletions cut 7 bases from V and 6 bases from J, with 9 bases between. Germline CDR1 and CDR2: DFQATT and SNEGSKA (reference sequence). CDR3 protein: CSVLPPEAFF. The CDR3 nucleotides are TGCAGTGTCCTCCCGCCTGAAGCTTTCTTT.

V is TRBV5-1 and J is TRBJ2-1; 14 bases align to TRBD2. V lost 4 bases, J lost 1 base, and 7 bases stayed unmatched. This CDR3 has 18 amino acids. Germline CDR1 reads SGHRS; CDR2 reads YFSETQ. In DNA form, the CDR3 reads TGCGCCAGCAGCCCGGGACTAGCGGGAGTCGGGTCCTACAATGAGCAGTTCTTC. Protein sequence: CASSPGLAGVGSYNEQFF.

This chain links TRBV7-9 with TRBJ1-5, with 9 bases aligning to TRBD1. The germline CDR1 and CDR2 sequences are SEHNR and FQNEAQ (reference sequence). The CDR3 has 16 amino acids. The junction had 5 bases not matched to a gene; V was cut back by 5 bases and J by 0 bases. CDR3 bases: TGTGCCAGCAGCCTCGGGACAGGGAGTAGCAATCAGCCCCAGCATTTT. Its translation is CASSLGTGSSNQPQHF.

The chain combines TRBV30 with TRBJ2-5; D is possibly TRBD1 or TRBD2 (5 bases each). V lost 3 bases, J lost 0 bases, and 5 bases lay in between. The CDR3 is made up of 12 amino acids. CDR1 is GTSNPN and CDR2 is SVGIG in the germline V gene (reference sequence). The CDR3 DNA is TGTGCCTGGAGGGGGGACCAAGAGACCCAGTACTTC. This encodes CAWRGDQETQYF.

This chain uses TRBV6-2 or TRBV6-3 with TRBJ1-2; a possible D gene is TRBD1 (6 bases). Germline CDR1 and CDR2: MNHEY and SVGEGT. Trimming shortened V by 1 base and J by 5 bases, and 14 bases separated the two germline ends. The CDR3 covers 15 residues. CDR3 region: CASSYWDTARYGYTF. CDR3 bases: TGTGCCAGCAGTTACTGGGACACAGCGCGGTATGGCTACACCTTC.

This chain uses TRBV18 with TRBJ1-4; 11 nucleotides agree with TRBD1. The length of the CDR3 is 15 residues. After removal of 6 bases from V and 8 bases from J, the junction contained 8 bases not matched to a gene. Germline assignment: CDR1 KGHSH and CDR2 LQKENI. The CDR3 region has the DNA TGTGCCAGCTCTCCAGGGACAGGGGGTTTGGAAAAACTGTTTTTT. Translating gives CASSPGTGGLEKLFF.

The V and J genes are TRBV21-1 and TRBJ1-3; the DNA was not compared with TRBD1, the D call given in the table. TRBV21-1 is a pseudogene segment. The length of the CDR3 is 15 residues. The DNA of the CDR3 is TGTGCCAGCAGCACGTGGGACAGAGTAGGAAACACCATATATTTT. Residues: CASSTWDRVGNTIYF.

The V gene is TRBV7-2, the J gene TRBJ2-7; D is possibly TRBD1 (5 bases). Germline CDR1 and CDR2: SGHTA and FQGNSA. The V and J ends lost 3 bases and 2 bases respectively, with 8 bases between them. CDR3 length: 13 residues. Here the CDR3 DNA reads TGTGCCAGCAGCTTGGACACCCCCTACGAGCAGTACTTC. Translating gives CASSLDTPYEQYF.

This chain links TRBV11-3 with TRBJ2-7, with 13 bases that match TRBD2. The length of the CDR3 is 15 residues. Germline trimming cut 5 bases from V and 7 bases from J; bases unmatched to any gene: 8. Germline V gene data show CDR1 as SGHNT and CDR2 as YENEEA. The CDR3 DNA is TGTGCCAGCAGCCCCTGGACTAGCGGGAGTAAGGAGCAGTACTTC. Its translation is CASSPWTSGSKEQYF.

The CDR3 sequence: CATSDIQGAGSPLHF. In DNA, the CDR3 is TGTGCCACCAGTGATATTCAGGGGGCCGGATCACCCCTCCACTTT. The V and J genes are TRBV24-1 and TRBJ1-6, with TRBD1 matching over 8 bases. Germline lookup yields CDR1 KGHDR and CDR2 SFDVKD. V was pared by 3 bases and J by 10 bases, with 7 bases of the junction left unmatched. The CDR3 has 15 residues.

Only one count was recorded for this clone. The chain combines TRBV11-3 with TRBJ2-7; 12 positions agree with TRBD2. V lost 0 bases to trimming and J lost 3 bases; unmatched junction nucleotides: 6. Germline V gene sequence: CDR1 SGHNT, CDR2 YENEEA. The CDR3 is 17 amino acids. The CDR3 DNA reads as TGTGCCAGCAGCTTAGACCGACTAGCGGGAGCATTCTACGAGCAGTACTTC. As protein: CASSLDRLAGAFYEQYF.

The CDR3 spells CASSLKAHVAGRPYEQYF. DNA for the CDR3: TGTGCCAGCAGCTTAAAAGCCCACGTGGCAGGTCGCCCCTACGAGCAGTACTTC. The chain combines TRBV7-3 with TRBJ2-7; no firm D call. The ends were cut back, 1 base at V and 2 bases at J, with 21 bases in the middle. Looked up from germline, CDR1 is SGHTA and CDR2 is FQGTGA. CDR3 length: 18 amino acids.